These T cell receptor beta chains were read from a single sample in a study of cytomegalovirus exposure and HLA in healthy donors. This table comes from immunoSEQ multiplex PCR, and its TCRdb copy is limited to in-frame clones, with some not included. Here the sample spans more than 150,000 clones, roughly 80% being singletons. The sequenced material came from PBMCs. All receptors derive from a man aged 50-60 years in good health and CMV-seronegative. Each CDR3 is given with its conserved first and last residue. D genes are given only for firm matches. Not all rows give a size; the values are once, few, many and, for expanded clones, a class.

>.|.|TRBV11-3|TRBJ1-1
TGTGCCAGCAGCTTGGGGGCGGGTTGGGCTTTCTTT
CASSLGAGWAFF
>once|.|TRBV2|TRBJ2-7
TGTGCCAGCAGTGTGGGCGGACAACATCCCAAGCAGTACTTC
CASSVGGQHPKQYF
>.|.|TRBV5-6|TRBJ1-6
TGTGCCAGCAGCTTGGCAAAAGGGAGCCATTCACCCCTCCACTTT
CASSLAKGSHSPLHF
>.|.|TRBV7-8|TRBJ2-1
TGTGCCAGCAGCGGTACCGGGGTGAATGAGCAGTTCTTC
CASSGTGVNEQFF
>.|TRBD2|TRBV5-1|TRBJ2-1
TGCGCCAGCAGCCCCCGGGGGCGGGGGGAAGGGAATGAGCAGTTCTTC
CASSPRGRGEGNEQFF
>.|.|TRBV5-1|TRBJ2-2
TGCGCCAGCAGCTTGCTGTCGGGGGCGAACACCGGGGAGCTGTTTTTT
CASSLLSGANTGELFF
>.|TRBD1|TRBV7-6|TRBJ1-1
TGTGCCAGCAGCGTCCGGACAGGGTCGAACACTGAAGCTTTCTTT
CASSVRTGSNTEAFF
>.|TRBD1|TRBV5-1|TRBJ1-1
TGCGCCAGCAGCGACCAGGGGGTCAACACTGAAGCTTTCTTT
CASSDQGVNTEAFF
>few|TRBD1|TRBV4-1|TRBJ2-7
TGCGCCAGCAGAGTGCACAGGGGGGAGCAGTACTTC
CASRVHRGEQYF
>.|.|TRBV7-9|TRBJ1-2
TGTTCCAGCAGCTTAGTTGGGGGGACCTATGGCTACACCTTC
CSSSLVGGTYGYTF
>.|TRBD1|TRBV5-5|TRBJ2-7
TGTGCCAGCAGCTCCCCTTCCGGAGACAGGGGGAAATACGAGCAGTACTTC
CASSSPSGDRGKYEQYF
>.|TRBD1|TRBV5-6|TRBJ1-4
TGTGCCAGCAGCTGGGGACAGGGTGGATCTAATGAAAAACTGTTTTTT
CASSWGQGGSNEKLFF
>.|.|TRBV11-2|TRBJ1-1
TGTGCCAGCAGCCCCGAGGGCACACTTTACACTGAAGCTTTCTTT
CASSPEGTLYTEAFF
>.|.|TRBV9|TRBJ2-3
TGTGCCAGCAGCGCCCGGGACACGTCTCGCACAGATACGCAGTATTTT
CASSARDTSRTDTQYF
>once|.|TRBV9|TRBJ1-2
TGTGCCAGCACGCGAAACAGGGTAGGGGGAGGCTACACCTTC
CASTRNRVGGGYTF
>.|.|TRBV5-6|TRBJ1-6
TGTGCCAGCAGCTTGTTGGCAGGGGTCTCACCCCTCCACTTT
CASSLLAGVSPLHF
>once|TRBD2|TRBV18|TRBJ2-7
TGTGCCAGCTCACGATTAGCGGGCTACGAGCAGTACTTC
CASSRLAGYEQYF
>once|.|TRBV14|TRBJ2-2
TGTGCCAGCAGAGTCACGGGGACCGGGGAGCTGTTTTTT
CASRVTGTGELFF
>few|TRBD1|TRBV5-1|TRBJ1-1
TGCGCCAGCAGAGTTTGGACAGGGGGCGCGGTGAACACTGAAGCTTTCTTT
CASRVWTGGAVNTEAFF
>.|.|TRBV4-1|TRBJ2-7
TGCGCCAGCAGCCAGTTTCATTCAGAAGGGAGTACCTACGAGCAGTACTTC
CASSQFHSEGSTYEQYF
>.|TRBD1|TRBV7-2|TRBJ1-2
TGTGCCAGCAGCTTAGATAGGACAGGGGCTTATGGCTACACCTTC
CASSLDRTGAYGYTF
>.|.|TRBV7-2|TRBJ1-3
TGTGCCAGCAGCTTACAGGGAGGAAACACCATATATTTT
CASSLQGGNTIYF
>.|.|TRBV21-1|TRBJ1-5
TGTGCCAGCCCCAGGGAAGCCCGAACGGTCAGTCAGCCCCAGCATTTT
CASPREARTVSQPQHF
>.|TRBD2|TRBV5-1|TRBJ2-1
TGCGCCAGCAGCTTGGTAGCGGGGGCCTCCTACAATGAGCAGTTCTTC
CASSLVAGASYNEQFF
>.|TRBD1|TRBV6-1|TRBJ2-1
TGTGCCAGCACCCGGGGACAGATATACTACAATGAGCAGTTCTTC
CASTRGQIYYNEQFF
>once|.|TRBV20-1|TRBJ1-1
TGCAGTGCTAAGGACAGAGGTCGGGCTTTCTTT
CSAKDRGRAFF
>.|TRBD1|TRBV11-1|TRBJ1-1
TGTGCCAGCAGTCACACCAGGGGGGACATGAACACTGAAGCTTTCTTT
CASSHTRGDMNTEAFF
>.|TRBD2|TRBV18|TRBJ2-1
TGTGCCAGCTCACCACGACTAGCGGCCCCCTCCTACAATGAGCAGTTCTTC
CASSPRLAAPSYNEQFF
>few|TRBD1|TRBV4-2|TRBJ1-5
TGTGCCAGCAGCCAAGGACAGGGGGAAAGCAGCAATCAGCCCCAGCATTTT
CASSQGQGESSNQPQHF
>.|TRBD2|TRBV27|TRBJ2-7
TGTGCCAGCAGTTCCGATAGCGGGGGCGCCTACGAGCAGTACTTC
CASSSDSGGAYEQYF